These T cell receptor beta chains were read from a single sample in a study of neurological immune-mediated disorders. MiXCR, run by TCRdb on the 5' RACE reads, gives a single entry per CDR3 protein. Among approximately 53,000 distinct CDR3 sequences listed, approximately 11% were seen once. Sequencing was performed on PBMCs. The origin of the receptors is a woman aged 40 to 50 in good health. The CDR3 runs from the conserved cysteine through the conserved F or W. The D gene is left open where the match is weak. Not every row has a clone size; where given, it reads once, few, many or a size class.

j_call	d_call	v_call	clone_size	cdr3_nt	cdr3_aa
TRBJ1-1	.	TRBV7-2	.	TGTGCCAGCAGCGCTTTAGGGAGGGGGAGGGCTGAAGCTTTCTTT	CASSALGRGRAEAFF
TRBJ2-7	.	TRBV4-3	many	TGCGCCAGCAGCCAAGGGTGGAAGGGGACCTACGAGCAGTACTTC	CASSQGWKGTYEQYF
TRBJ1-1	TRBD1	TRBV20-1	many	TGCAGTGCTAGTCCCCCTGGGGACAGGGTGGAAGCTTTCTTT	CSASPPGDRVEAFF
TRBJ2-7	TRBD1	TRBV4-3	few	TGCGCCAGCAGCCCCGGACAGGGCTGGGATGAGCAGTACTTC	CASSPGQGWDEQYF
TRBJ2-7	TRBD2	TRBV5-4	many	TGTGCCAGCAGCACCGCTAGCGGGGGGTTGGTTGACGAGCAGTACTTC	CASSTASGGLVDEQYF
TRBJ2-6	.	TRBV6-5	many	TGTGCCAGCAGTTTCACGTCAGGGTCCGGGGCCAACGTCCTGACTTTC	CASSFTSGSGANVLTF
TRBJ2-2	.	TRBV5-6	many	TGTGCCAGCAGCTCGTTGTCAACCGGGGAGCTGTTTTTT	CASSSLSTGELFF
TRBJ2-1	TRBD2	TRBV12-3/TRBV12-4	many	TGTGCCAGCAGGCCCGGGACTAGCGGGAGGAGAAGGACCAATGAGCAGTTCTTC	CASRPGTSGRRRTNEQFF
TRBJ2-1	TRBD2	TRBV7-2	medium-sized	TGTGCCAGCAGCTTTGGCGGTAGCGGGGAGCAGTTCTTC	CASSFGGSGEQFF
TRBJ2-7	TRBD1	TRBV5-5	many	TGTGCCAGCAGCGCTACGGGACAGGGGATATATGGCTCCTACGAGCAGTACTTC	CASSATGQGIYGSYEQYF
TRBJ2-2	.	TRBV7-3	few	TGTGCCAGCAGACGATCGGACACCGGGGAGCTGTTTTTT	CASRRSDTGELFF
TRBJ1-5	.	TRBV20-1	many	TGCAGTGCTAAGGGAATTGGCAATCAGCCCCAGCATTTT	CSAKGIGNQPQHF
TRBJ2-5	.	TRBV3-1	few	TGTGCCAGCAGCCAACGGGGCATAGAGACCCAGTACTTC	CASSQRGIETQYF
TRBJ1-2	TRBD1	TRBV20-1	many	TGCAGTGCTAGAGTTTCAGACAGGGACCACTATGGCTACACCTTC	CSARVSDRDHYGYTF
TRBJ1-5	.	TRBV27	many	TGTGCCAGCAGTTTAGAGGGGTTGAGCAATCAGCCCCAGCATTTT	CASSLEGLSNQPQHF
TRBJ2-1	.	TRBV24-1	.	TGTGCCACCGGCTCCTGGACAGAGAGCTCCCACAATGAGCAGTTCTTC	CATGSWTESSHNEQFF
TRBJ2-7	.	TRBV12-3/TRBV12-4	once	TGTGCCAGCAGTTTATCGGGTGCAGCCCGTTACGAGCAGTACTTC	CASSLSGAARYEQYF
TRBJ2-7	.	TRBV5-6	.	TGTGCCAGCAGCCGAGGAAGGGGATACGAGCAGTACTTC	CASSRGRGYEQYF
TRBJ1-2	TRBD1	TRBV7-2	many	TGTGCCAGCAGCGGAGCACAGGGGGCGAACTATGGCTACACCTTC	CASSGAQGANYGYTF
TRBJ1-5	.	TRBV6-1	many	TGTGCCAGCAGTGAAGCGAAATTTAGTGGACAGCAAAATCAGCCCCAGCATTTT	CASSEAKFSGQQNQPQHF
TRBJ1-4	.	TRBV4-1	few	TGCGCCAGCAGCCAAGTAGGAGAAAAACTGTTTTTT	CASSQVGEKLFF
TRBJ1-1	.	TRBV7-2	medium-sized	TGTGCCAGCAGCTTAGTTCTTATCGGGACTGAAGCTTTCTTT	CASSLVLIGTEAFF
TRBJ2-7	.	TRBV12-3/TRBV12-4	many	TGTGCCAGCACCTTACAAGGGGACGAGCAGTACTTC	CASTLQGDEQYF
TRBJ2-5	.	TRBV6-5	many	TGTGCCAGCAGTTACTCACCCGGGTCGGGGGAGACCCAGTACTTC	CASSYSPGSGETQYF
TRBJ2-1	.	TRBV7-6	many	TGTGCCAGCAGCTTAGGGGGGGATGAGCAGTTCTTC	CASSLGGDEQFF
TRBJ1-5	.	TRBV7-2	few	TGTGCCAGCAGCCAGGACGAAAATCAGCCCCAGCATTTT	CASSQDENQPQHF
TRBJ1-1	TRBD1	TRBV27	many	TGTGCCAGCAGATTGACAGGGTTGATCACTGAAGCTTTCTTT	CASRLTGLITEAFF
TRBJ2-3	TRBD2	TRBV20-1	many	TGCAGTGCTAGAGATCCGCTAGCGGGTTCTAGCACAGATACGCAGTATTTT	CSARDPLAGSSTDTQYF
TRBJ1-1	TRBD1	TRBV10-1	.	TGCGCCAGCAGTGTTGGTTCGGGACAGGGGTCCACTGAAGCTTTCTTT	CASSVGSGQGSTEAFF
TRBJ1-2	.	TRBV20-1	few	TGCAGTGCTGGGGGCCCCGATGGCTACACCTTC	CSAGGPDGYTF
TRBJ1-3	.	TRBV7-2	many	TGTGCCAGCACCCTTCCCTGGGCAGGAGCTATCTCTGGAAACACCATATATTTT	CASTLPWAGAISGNTIYF
TRBJ2-3	TRBD2	TRBV5-1	many	TGCGCCAGCAGCTTCGGACCGGGGACTGGGAGGGTCACAGATACGCAGTATTTT	CASSFGPGTGRVTDTQYF
TRBJ1-1	.	TRBV30	.	TGTGCCTGGAACAAAGGGACGGGGAACACTGAAGCTTTCTTT	CAWNKGTGNTEAFF
TRBJ1-1	.	TRBV15	many	TGTGCCACCAGCAGGACTTACACTGAAGCTTTCTTT	CATSRTYTEAFF
TRBJ1-5	.	TRBV7-9	few	TGTGCCAGCAGCCCCGGGAGGGGCTCCCATCAGCCCCAGCATTTT	CASSPGRGSHQPQHF
TRBJ2-5	.	TRBV7-9	many	TGTGCCAGCAGCCCGCGGACGGAGACCCAGTACTTC	CASSPRTETQYF
TRBJ1-1	.	TRBV7-2	many	TGTGCCAGCAGCTTAGGCTCGATGATGGGCACTGAAGCTTTCTTT	CASSLGSMMGTEAFF
TRBJ1-5	.	TRBV7-2	many	TGTGCCAGCAGCTTAGTGGCAGGGTATAGCAATCAGCCCCAGCATTTT	CASSLVAGYSNQPQHF
TRBJ2-5	TRBD2	TRBV7-3	many	TGTGCCAGCAGCTTATACTCGAGACTAGCGGGAGAGGAGACCCAGTACTTC	CASSLYSRLAGEETQYF
TRBJ1-1	TRBD1	TRBV19	many	TGTGCCAGTAGTCCCAGGGGGACCATGAACACTGAAGCTTTCTTT	CASSPRGTMNTEAFF
TRBJ2-1	TRBD1	TRBV7-8	many	TGTGCCAGCAGCGGACGACAAGGGACAGGGAATAATGAGCAGTTCTTC	CASSGRQGTGNNEQFF
TRBJ2-2	TRBD1	TRBV6-5	many	TGTGCCAGCAGTTTCGGACAGGGGGGAACCGGGGAGCTGTTTTTT	CASSFGQGGTGELFF
TRBJ1-3	.	TRBV6-5	many	TGTGCCAGCAAAAGAGGGGTCTCTGGAAACACCATATATTTT	CASKRGVSGNTIYF
TRBJ2-3	.	TRBV7-2	many	TGTGCCAGCAGCTTAGCGACAGATACGCAGTATTTT	CASSLATDTQYF
TRBJ2-7	.	TRBV6-5	many	TGTGCCAGCAGTAACCCCGGCTCCTTATCCCTCTACGAGCAGTACTTC	CASSNPGSLSLYEQYF
TRBJ1-2	TRBD1	TRBV27	many	TGTGCCAGCAGTTTGGGACAGGGGGCATACTATGGCTACACCTTC	CASSLGQGAYYGYTF
TRBJ2-1	.	TRBV25-1	many	TGTGCCAGCAGTGGGGCAGGGGCGCACAATGAGCAGTTCTTC	CASSGAGAHNEQFF
TRBJ1-2	.	TRBV20-1	many	TGCAGTGCCGGGTATTTCGAAGGGGCGTCTCGTGGCTACACCTTC	CSAGYFEGASRGYTF
TRBJ1-1	.	TRBV27	many	TGTGCCAGCAGTTTATTTGCAGGGAACACTGAAGCTTTCTTT	CASSLFAGNTEAFF
TRBJ2-3	.	TRBV7-3	.	TGTGCCAGCAGCTTCACGGGCGGCTTAGATACGCAGTATTTT	CASSFTGGLDTQYF
TRBJ2-7	TRBD1	TRBV6-2/TRBV6-3	many	TGTGCCAGCAGTTTTACAGGGGCCTCCTACGAGCAGTACTTC	CASSFTGASYEQYF
TRBJ1-1	.	TRBV12-3/TRBV12-4	many	TGTGCCAGCAGTTGGGTCAGGGAGAGGGGCACTGAAGCTTTCTTT	CASSWVRERGTEAFF
TRBJ2-7	TRBD2	TRBV7-2	many	TGTGCCAGCAGCTTAGTCCCTAGCGGTTCCTACGAGCAGTACTTC	CASSLVPSGSYEQYF
TRBJ1-2	TRBD1	TRBV5-5	many	TGTGCCAGCAGCCAGACAGGGCAGTGGGGCTACACCTTC	CASSQTGQWGYTF
TRBJ1-1	.	TRBV10-2	.	TGCGCCAGCAGTGTACAGGCGGCTGAAGCTTTCTTT	CASSVQAAEAFF
TRBJ2-1	TRBD2	TRBV5-1	many	TGCGCCAGCAGCTTGGGGACTAGCGGGGCCCTCCGCAATGAGCAGTTCTTC	CASSLGTSGALRNEQFF
TRBJ1-5	TRBD1	TRBV29-1	many	TGCAGCGTTGGGACAGGCCACAATCAGCCCCAGCATTTT	CSVGTGHNQPQHF
TRBJ2-1	TRBD2	TRBV29-1	many	TGCAGCGTTGAAGAGGGAGCGGGGGCCTACAATGAGCAGTTCTTC	CSVEEGAGAYNEQFF
TRBJ2-7	.	TRBV7-2	many	TGTGCCAGCAGGCCTCAGGGAGACCTCTCCTACGAGCAGTACTTC	CASRPQGDLSYEQYF